The TCR beta chain under discussion was sequenced for a study of T cell responses to AZD1222 COVID-19 vaccine. Overall study context: Doses given second, at about 4 or about 12 weeks, were pooled. Study findings and constraints: Of the AZD1222 recipients, only five or six were seropositive at baseline. The donor cohort was predominantly white British with a female majority, and clonal diversity may have been underestimated. Unmutated variant regions are reportedly targeted by nearly half of spike-specific TCRs.

About this clone itself: Its target is unknown.

The data were produced by immunoSEQ multiplex PCR, yet TCRdb's version contains in-frame clones alone and is incomplete. The data contain roughly 100,000 clones, around 87% of them singletons. Germline V lookup: CDR1 LNHNV, CDR2 YYDKDF (reference sequence). V shed 8 bases, J shed 7 bases, and the junction held 17 bases outside the gene matches. The CDR3 is made up of 15 amino acids. The input for sequencing was peripheral blood, taken on day 0 of AZD1222 vaccination. The rearrangement uses TRBV15 and TRBJ2-7; 7 nucleotides agree with TRBD1. The sequence was obtained from an adult in good health. The CDR3 DNA reads TGTGCCACCGGACAGGAAGCAAATTTCTACGAAGAGCAGTACTTC. Translation: CATGQEANFYEEQYF.